This T cell receptor beta chain was found in a study of beta chain features in type 1 diabetes. Notes on the study in general: A definitive answer on HLA type influencing TCRB rearrangement was not reached here. The naive, central memory and Treg TCRB repertoires looked more alike in patients than they did in healthy donors.

The CDR3 sequence is 15 residues long. The germline V gene encodes CDR1 SQVTM and CDR2 ANQGSEA. V lost 6 bases, J lost 2 bases, and 7 bases stayed unmatched. A remark on this clone: Its antigen is not identified.

Expressed TCRB transcripts were sequenced because the entire RNA isolate underwent reverse transcription. Sequencing used immunoSEQ multiplex PCR; TCRdb keeps in-frame clones, though not all of them. The sample yields about 210,000 clones, approximately 11% seen once. Each of the sorted populations had a purity greater than 95%. Input material: central memory CD4+ T cells from blood. The chain uses TRBV29-1 and TRBJ2-3; 11 bases fit TRBD2. The origin of this receptor is a man younger than 35 in good health. The CDR3 nucleotides read TGCAGCGTCAAACTGACTAGCGGGAACACAGATACGCAGTATTTT. The encoded protein is CSVKLTSGNTDTQYF.